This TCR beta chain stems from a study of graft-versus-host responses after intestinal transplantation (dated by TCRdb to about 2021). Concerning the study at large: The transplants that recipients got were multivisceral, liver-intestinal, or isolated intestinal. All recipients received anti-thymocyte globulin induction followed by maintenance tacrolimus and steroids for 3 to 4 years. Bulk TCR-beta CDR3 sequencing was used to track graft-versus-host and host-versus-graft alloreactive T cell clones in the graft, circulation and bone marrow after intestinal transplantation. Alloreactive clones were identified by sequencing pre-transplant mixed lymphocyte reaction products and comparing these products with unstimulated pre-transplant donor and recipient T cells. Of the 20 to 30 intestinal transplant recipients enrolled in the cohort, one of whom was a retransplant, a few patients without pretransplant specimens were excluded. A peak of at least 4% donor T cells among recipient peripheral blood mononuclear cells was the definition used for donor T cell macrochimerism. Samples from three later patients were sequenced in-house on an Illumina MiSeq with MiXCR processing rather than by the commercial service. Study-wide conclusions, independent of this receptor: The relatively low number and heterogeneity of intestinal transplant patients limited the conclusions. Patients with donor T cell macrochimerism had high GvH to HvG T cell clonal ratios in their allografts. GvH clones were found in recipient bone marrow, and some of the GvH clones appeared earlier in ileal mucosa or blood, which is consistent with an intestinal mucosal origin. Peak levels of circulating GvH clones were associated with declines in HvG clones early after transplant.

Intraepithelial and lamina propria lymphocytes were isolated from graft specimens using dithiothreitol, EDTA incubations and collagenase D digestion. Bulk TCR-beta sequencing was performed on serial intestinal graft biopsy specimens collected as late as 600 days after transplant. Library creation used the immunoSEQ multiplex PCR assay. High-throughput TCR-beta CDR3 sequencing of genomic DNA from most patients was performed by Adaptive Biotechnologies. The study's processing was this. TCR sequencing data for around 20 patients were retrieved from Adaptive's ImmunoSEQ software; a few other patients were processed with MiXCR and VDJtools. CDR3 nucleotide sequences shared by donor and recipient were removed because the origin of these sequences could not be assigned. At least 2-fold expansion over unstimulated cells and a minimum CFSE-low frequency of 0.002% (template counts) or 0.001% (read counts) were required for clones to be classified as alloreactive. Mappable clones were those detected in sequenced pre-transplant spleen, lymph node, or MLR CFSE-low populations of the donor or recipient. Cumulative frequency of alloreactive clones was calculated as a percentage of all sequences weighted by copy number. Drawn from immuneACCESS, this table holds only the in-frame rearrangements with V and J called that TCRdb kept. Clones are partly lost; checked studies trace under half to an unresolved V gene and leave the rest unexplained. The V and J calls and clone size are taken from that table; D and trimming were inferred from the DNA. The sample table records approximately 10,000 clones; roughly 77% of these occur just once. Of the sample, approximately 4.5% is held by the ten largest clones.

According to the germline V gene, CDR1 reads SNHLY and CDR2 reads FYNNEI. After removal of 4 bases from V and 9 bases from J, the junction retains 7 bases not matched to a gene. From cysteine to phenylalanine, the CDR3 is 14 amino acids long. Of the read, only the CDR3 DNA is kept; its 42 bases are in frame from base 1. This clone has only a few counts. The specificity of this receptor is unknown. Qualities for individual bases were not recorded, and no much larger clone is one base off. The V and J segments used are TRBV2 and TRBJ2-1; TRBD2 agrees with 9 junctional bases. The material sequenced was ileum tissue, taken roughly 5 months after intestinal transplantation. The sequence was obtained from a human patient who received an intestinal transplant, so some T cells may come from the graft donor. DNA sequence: TGTGCCAGCAGTGTGGGACTAGCATTCGGTGAGCAGTTCTTC. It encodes CASSVGLAFGEQFF. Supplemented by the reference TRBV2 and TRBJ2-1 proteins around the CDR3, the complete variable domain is EPEVTQTPSHQVTQMGQEVILRCVPISNHLYFYWYRQILGQKVEFLVSFYNNEISEKSEIFDDQFSVERPDGSNFTLKIRSTKLEDSAMYFCASSVGLAFGEQFFGPGTRLTVL.